A selection of T cell receptor beta chains follows, all from one sample in a study of cytomegalovirus exposure and HLA in healthy donors. The data were produced by immunoSEQ multiplex PCR, yet TCRdb's version contains in-frame clones alone and is incomplete. The table records approximately 140,000 clones, 70% to 80% of them present only once. The material sequenced was PBMCs. The receptors were gathered from a female donor in good health and CMV-seronegative. Both conserved end residues are trimmed from each CDR3. The order of the fields is V gene, CDR3 protein.

V: TRBV7-3; CDR3: ASSSGQEETQY
V: TRBV28; CDR3: ASSKPGQGTHEQY
V: TRBV15; CDR3: ATSRAGDRNIQY
V: TRBV27; CDR3: ASTSGTYEQY
V: TRBV5-8; CDR3: ASSFRWTGPAF
V: TRBV6-4; CDR3: ASSEHRGLDSPLH
V: TRBV5-4; CDR3: ASSSKTGREAF
V: TRBV6-1; CDR3: ASSLTDSNQPQH
V: TRBV2; CDR3: ASSEQGNTEAF
V: TRBV11-2; CDR3: ASSLWKGTEAF
V: TRBV15; CDR3: ATSRDRGFAEAF
V: TRBV13; CDR3: ASSLGLGGLGGRAEAF
V: TRBV5-1; CDR3: ASSPGQSTFSGNTIY
V: TRBV7-2; CDR3: ASSQRADTQY
V: TRBV6-1; CDR3: ASSEIQGFGEQY
V: TRBV19; CDR3: ASSIVPQLPPDTQY
V: TRBV27; CDR3: ASSFDRPSSYEQY
V: TRBV7-2; CDR3: ASSFTSTGKTGNTIY
V: TRBV7-2; CDR3: ASSLLISRDSRTDTQY
V: TRBV7-8; CDR3: ASSTPGQGPTNEKLF
V: TRBV7-3; CDR3: ASSSGTGGVEAF
V: TRBV7-9; CDR3: SSSYSTGTDTQY
V: TRBV5-4; CDR3: ASSSLAGANEQF
V: TRBV5-1; CDR3: ASSRAGGSYEQY
V: TRBV12-5; CDR3: ASGPPTGLEEQY
V: TRBV11-3; CDR3: ASTPRGGGKTGELF
V: TRBV5-4; CDR3: ASSLGLQRTNTEAF
V: TRBV27; CDR3: ASSLSSTGRTEAF
V: TRBV27; CDR3: ASSLGANTEAF
V: TRBV9; CDR3: ASSPEIRADSHNEQF
V: TRBV2; CDR3: ASSRDSQETQY
V: TRBV18; CDR3: ASSSGQAGPGQPQH
V: TRBV6-5; CDR3: ASSLTVSSPLH
V: TRBV7-9; CDR3: ASSAVGTGRRTQQF
V: TRBV11-2; CDR3: ASSLDGTAHT
V: TRBV30; CDR3: AWTRTGGLDTQY
V: TRBV11-2; CDR3: ASSLMGREAYNEQF
V: TRBV5-1; CDR3: ASRVGTDAFYEQY
V: TRBV11-2; CDR3: ASSLVLSGTQETQY
V: TRBV6-6; CDR3: ASITGGDPLEAF